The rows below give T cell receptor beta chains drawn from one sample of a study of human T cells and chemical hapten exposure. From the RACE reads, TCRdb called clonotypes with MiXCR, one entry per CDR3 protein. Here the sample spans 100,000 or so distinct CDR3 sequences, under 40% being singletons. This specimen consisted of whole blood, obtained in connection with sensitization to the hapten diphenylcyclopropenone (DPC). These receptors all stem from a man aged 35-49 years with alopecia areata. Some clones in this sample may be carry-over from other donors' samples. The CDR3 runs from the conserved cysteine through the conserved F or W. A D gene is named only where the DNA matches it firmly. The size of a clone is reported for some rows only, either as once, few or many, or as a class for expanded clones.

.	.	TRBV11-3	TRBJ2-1	CASSFSRGGNEQFF	TGTGCCAGCAGCTTTAGTCGCGGCGGCAATGAGCAGTTCTTC
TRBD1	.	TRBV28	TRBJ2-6	CASRGQRSSGANVLTF	TGTGCCAGCCGGGGACAGAGGAGCTCTGGGGCCAACGTCCTGACTTTC
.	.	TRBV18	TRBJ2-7	CASSLMNTPGSTGEQYF	TGTGCCAGCTCCCTTATGAATACCCCAGGGAGTACCGGCGAGCAGTACTTC
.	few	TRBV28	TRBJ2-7	CASSLGSLYEQYF	TGTGCCAGCAGTTTGGGGTCCCTCTACGAGCAGTACTTC
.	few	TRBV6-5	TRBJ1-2	CASSHGQTYGYTF	TGTGCCAGCAGTCACGGACAAACTTATGGCTACACCTTC
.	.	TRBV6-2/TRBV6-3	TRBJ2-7	CASSYPTGSSYEQYF	TGTGCCAGCAGTTACCCAACGGGGTCCTCCTACGAGCAGTACTTC
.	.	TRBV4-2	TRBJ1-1	CASSQGDDSGTEAFF	TGTGCCAGCAGCCAAGGAGATGATAGCGGGACTGAAGCTTTCTTT
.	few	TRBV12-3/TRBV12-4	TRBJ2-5	CASSYRREKTQYF	TGTGCCAGCAGTTACCGTCGGGAAAAGACCCAGTACTTC
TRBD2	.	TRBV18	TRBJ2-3	CASSVLAGGPTDTQYF	TGTGCCAGCTCAGTCCTAGCGGGAGGACCCACAGATACGCAGTATTTT
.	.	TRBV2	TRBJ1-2	CASKYLNYGYTF	TGTGCCAGCAAGTACTTAAACTATGGCTACACCTTC
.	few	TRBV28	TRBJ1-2	CASTAQGRIYGYTF	TGTGCCAGCACCGCCCAAGGACGGATCTATGGCTACACCTTC
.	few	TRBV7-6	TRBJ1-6	CASSRDTYNSPLHF	TGTGCCAGCAGCCGCGACACGTATAATTCACCCCTCCACTTT
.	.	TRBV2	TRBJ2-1	CASSLGWEQFF	TGTGCCAGCAGTTTGGGGTGGGAGCAGTTCTTC
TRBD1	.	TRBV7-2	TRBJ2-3	CASSLQGASDTQYF	TGTGCCAGCAGCTTACAGGGGGCCTCAGATACGCAGTATTTT
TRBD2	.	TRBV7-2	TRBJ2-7	CASSLWTSGSYEQYF	TGTGCCAGCAGCCTATGGACTAGCGGGAGTTACGAGCAGTACTTC
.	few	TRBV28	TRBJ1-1	CASSLLKGGYTEAFF	TGTGCCAGCAGTTTATTGAAGGGGGGCTACACTGAAGCTTTCTTT
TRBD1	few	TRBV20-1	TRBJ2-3	CSGQGARDTQYF	TGCAGCGGACAGGGGGCGCGAGATACGCAGTATTTT
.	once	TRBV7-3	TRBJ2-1	CASSPNSLGGEQFF	TGTGCCAGCAGCCCAAACTCCTTAGGGGGTGAGCAGTTCTTC
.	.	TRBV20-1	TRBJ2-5	CSASRNVQETQYF	TGCAGTGCTAGCCGAAACGTCCAAGAGACCCAGTACTTC
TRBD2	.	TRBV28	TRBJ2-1	CASSPGVAGYDEQFF	TGTGCCAGCAGTCCCGGGGTAGCGGGATACGATGAGCAGTTCTTC
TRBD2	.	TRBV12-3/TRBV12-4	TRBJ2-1	CASSLIAGVTYNEQFF	TGTGCCAGCAGCTTAATAGCGGGCGTTACATACAATGAGCAGTTCTTC
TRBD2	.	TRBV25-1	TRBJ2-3	CASSDPLREYTDTQYF	TGTGCCAGCAGTGATCCCCTGCGGGAGTATACAGATACGCAGTATTTT
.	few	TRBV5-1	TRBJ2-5	CASSLVGGYETQYF	TGCGCCAGCAGCTTGGTAGGGGGTTACGAGACCCAGTACTTC
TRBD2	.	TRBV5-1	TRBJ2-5	CASSFLRSGGETQYF	TGCGCCAGCAGCTTCTTAAGGTCGGGGGGAGAGACCCAGTACTTC
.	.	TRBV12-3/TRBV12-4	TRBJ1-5	CASTQDSSNQPQHF	TGTGCCAGCACCCAGGACTCTAGCAATCAGCCCCAGCATTTT
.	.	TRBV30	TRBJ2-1	CAWSVRSRRGYEQFF	TGTGCCTGGAGTGTACGTAGTCGTCGAGGCTATGAGCAGTTCTTC
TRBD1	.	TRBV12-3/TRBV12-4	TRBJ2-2	CASSLDRGPTGELFF	TGTGCCAGCAGCCTGGACAGGGGGCCCACCGGGGAGCTGTTTTTT
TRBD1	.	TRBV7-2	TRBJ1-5	CASSFESGGNQPQHF	TGTGCCAGCAGCTTTGAGTCAGGGGGGAATCAGCCCCAGCATTTT
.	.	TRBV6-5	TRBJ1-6	CASSSRDPGSPLHF	TGTGCCAGCAGTTCCCGGGACCCGGGGTCACCCCTCCACTTT
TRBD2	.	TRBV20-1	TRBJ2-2	CSARAPGTRYTGELFF	TGCAGTGCTAGAGCCCCGGGGACTAGGTACACCGGGGAGCTGTTTTTT
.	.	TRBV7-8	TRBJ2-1	CASSPGTPESEQFF	TGTGCCAGCAGCCCGGGGACTCCCGAGAGTGAGCAGTTCTTC
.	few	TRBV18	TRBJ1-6	CASSRTEVDSPLHF	TGTGCCAGCTCTCGGACAGAAGTAGATTCACCCCTCCACTTT
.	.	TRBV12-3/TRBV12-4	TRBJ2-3	CASSDGADTQYF	TGTGCCAGCAGTGATGGTGCAGATACGCAGTATTTT
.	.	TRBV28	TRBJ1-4	CASSQGSREKLFF	TGTGCCAGCAGTCAGGGCTCTCGGGAAAAACTGTTTTTT
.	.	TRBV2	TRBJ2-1	CASLTGNAHNEQFF	TGTGCCAGCCTGACAGGAAACGCGCACAATGAGCAGTTCTTC
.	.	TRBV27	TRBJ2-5	CASGMSRLQETQYF	TGTGCCAGCGGTATGTCGCGGTTACAAGAGACCCAGTACTTC
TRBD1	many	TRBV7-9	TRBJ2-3	CASSGRDRGSDTQYF	TGTGCCAGCAGCGGCCGGGACAGAGGATCAGATACGCAGTATTTT
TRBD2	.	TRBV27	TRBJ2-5	CASSFRLAGGPNGVDETQYF	TGTGCCAGCAGTTTCCGACTAGCGGGAGGGCCGAATGGGGTAGATGAGACCCAGTACTTC
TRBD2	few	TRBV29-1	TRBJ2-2	CSVRTSGTGELFF	TGCAGCGTTCGTACTAGCGGAACCGGGGAGCTGTTTTTT
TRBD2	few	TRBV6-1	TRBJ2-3	CASSGQRAGEADTQYF	TGTGCCAGCAGTGGTCAAAGGGCGGGAGAGGCAGATACGCAGTATTTT
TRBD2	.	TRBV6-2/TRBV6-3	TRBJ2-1	CASSYLLAGVGEQFF	TGTGCCAGCAGTTACCTGCTAGCGGGAGTAGGTGAGCAGTTCTTC
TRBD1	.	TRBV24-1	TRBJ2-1	CATSDTPGTGDHNEQFF	TGTGCCACCAGTGATACCCCCGGGACAGGGGACCACAATGAGCAGTTCTTC
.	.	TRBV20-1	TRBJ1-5	CSARYAGVHQPQHF	TGCAGTGCTAGATACGCGGGGGTCCATCAGCCCCAGCATTTT
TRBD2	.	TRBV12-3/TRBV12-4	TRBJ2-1	CASVFSGSRSYNEQFF	TGTGCCAGCGTGTTTAGCGGGAGTAGAAGCTACAATGAGCAGTTCTTC
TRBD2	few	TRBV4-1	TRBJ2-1	CASSLTSGDYNEQFF	TGCGCCAGCAGCCTGACTAGCGGGGATTACAATGAGCAGTTCTTC